This T cell receptor (beta chain) stems from a study of T cell responses to AZD1222 COVID-19 vaccine. Profiling relied on immunoSEQ multiplex PCR, and the TCRdb table lists in-frame clones only, not all of them. The sample consists of 60,000 to 90,000 clones, 80% to 90% of them appearing once. The CDR3 totals 13 residues. Trimming cost V 4 bases and J 7 bases, with 11 bases left between them. Per the germline V gene, CDR1 is ENHRY and CDR2 is SYGVKD. The V gene is TRBV10-3, the J gene TRBJ1-5; D is undetermined. Source: peripheral blood, taken 28 days after the second AZD1222 dose. This TCR was recovered from an adult who received the AZD1222 COVID-19 vaccine. In DNA form, the CDR3 reads TGTGCCATCAGTGTGGAAGGGAACCAGCCCCAGCATTTT. This encodes CAISVEGNQPQHF.